Below are 23 T cell receptor beta chains sequenced from a single sample in a study of blood T cell repertoires in COVID-19. Sequenced by immunoSEQ multiplex PCR; TCRdb stores in-frame clones only, minus some. The data show 240,000 or so clones, about 80% seen once. Sequencing used peripheral blood. These receptors originate from a woman at least 80 years old with acute or convalescent COVID-19.

The chain is built from TRBV3-1 (or the pseudogene TRBV3-2) and TRBJ2-7, with TRBD1 identical over 8 bases. The CDR3 loop spans 15 amino acids. V lost 3 bases, J lost 5 bases, and 9 bases stayed unmatched. The germline CDR1 and CDR2 sequences are LGHDT and YNNKEL (reference sequence). Here the CDR3 DNA reads TGTGCCAGCAGCCATCGGGGAGGACAGGGCGACGAGCAGTACTTC. This encodes CASSHRGGQGDEQYF.

This chain uses TRBV30 with TRBJ1-2; 11 nucleotides agree with TRBD1. The V gene's germline CDR1 is GTSNPN and CDR2 SVGIG (reference sequence). Trimming cost V 6 bases and J 7 bases; bases outside gene matches: 16. CDR3 length equals 16 residues. This chain's CDR3 is CACIVRDRGIWGGYTF. The CDR3 nucleotides are TGTGCCTGTATAGTCCGGGACAGGGGGATTTGGGGTGGCTACACCTTC.

The chain links TRBV5-1 to TRBJ2-5; 8 bases are a match to TRBD1. The V segment lost 6 bases and the J segment 4 bases; nucleotides outside the gene matches: 14. The CDR3 sequence is 16 residues long. CDR1 SGHRS and CDR2 YFSETQ come from the germline V gene. The CDR3 nucleotides are TGCGCCAGCACCCGGGCTTACCAGGGGGCTGCAGAGACCCAGTACTTC. Amino acids: CASTRAYQGAAETQYF.

The chain links TRBV18 to TRBJ2-7; maybe TRBD1 (6 bases). The germline V and J ends were trimmed by 0 bases and 2 bases, with 8 bases remaining between them. Per germline, CDR1 KGHSH and CDR2 LQKENI. The CDR3 totals 14 residues. CDR3 protein: CASSPPTGPYEQYF. The CDR3 bases are TGTGCCAGCTCACCACCAACAGGGCCCTACGAGCAGTACTTC.

The chain combines TRBV3-1 (or the pseudogene TRBV3-2) with TRBJ1-5, with 7 positions matching TRBD1. The junction had 3 bases not matched to a gene; V was cut back by 4 bases and J by 0 bases. This CDR3 is 15 amino acids long. Germline CDR1 and CDR2: LGHDT and YNNKEL (reference sequence). The CDR3 DNA sequence: TGTGCCAGCAGCCTCAGGGGGGTTAGCAATCAGCCCCAGCATTTT. Amino acids: CASSLRGVSNQPQHF.

CDR3 sequence (DNA): TGTGCCAGCAGCCCTGCCGTCGGCACTGAAGCTTTCTTT. Its protein product is CASSPAVGTEAFF. V and J are TRBV11-3 and TRBJ1-1; no firm D call. V dropped 5 bases and J dropped 4 bases, with 11 bases sitting between them. CDR1 and CDR2 (germline): SGHNT, YENEEA. The CDR3 runs to 13 residues.

V and J are TRBV9 and TRBJ2-7; 8 positions match TRBD1. This CDR3 is built from 15 residues. Trimming took 0 bases from V and 3 from J; bases not matched to a gene: 5. Germline assignment: CDR1 SGDLS and CDR2 YYNGEE. The chain's CDR3 is CASSVGQGNSYEQYF. Here the CDR3 DNA reads TGTGCCAGCAGCGTAGGACAGGGGAATAGCTACGAGCAGTACTTC.

The rearrangement uses TRBV5-1 and TRBJ2-3; D is possibly TRBD2 (6 bases). This CDR3 has 14 residues. The ends were cut back, 3 bases at V and 0 bases at J, with 8 bases in the middle. CDR1 is SGHRS, CDR2 YFSETQ, per germline. Written as DNA, the CDR3 is TGCGCCAGCAGCTGGGCGGGGAGCACAGATACGCAGTATTTT. Its translation: CASSWAGSTDTQYF.

This clone was seen a handful of times. The V and J genes are TRBV4-1 and TRBJ1-6; 9 positions agree with TRBD1. V dropped 0 bases and J dropped 6; count of bases not matched to a gene: 9. CDR1 is MGHRA and CDR2 is YSYEKL in the germline V gene. The CDR3 contains 18 residues. CDR3 nucleotide sequence: TGCGCCAGCAGCCAAGATCTAGGGACAGGGAATTCTAATTCACCCCTCCACTTT. Amino acid sequence: CASSQDLGTGNSNSPLHF.

V and J are TRBV27 and TRBJ2-7, with 7 positions matching TRBD2. CDR3 length: 13 amino acids. The J segment lost 6 bases and the V segment lost 3 bases, leaving 5 bases of the junction unmatched. Germline loops: CDR1 MNHEY, CDR2 SMNVEV (reference sequence). CDR3 nucleotide sequence: TGTGCCAGCAGTTTGTGGGGGGGTTCCGAGCAGTACTTC. Encoded protein: CASSLWGGSEQYF.

The V call is TRBV2, the J call TRBJ1-1; possibly TRBD1 for D (5 bases). The germline V gene has CDR1 SNHLY and CDR2 FYNNEI. Trimming pared 8 bases from V and 7 bases from J, leaving 11 bases between. CDR3 size: 11 residues. The CDR3 protein is CASQTENEAFF. CDR3 coding DNA: TGTGCCAGCCAGACAGAGAATGAAGCTTTCTTT.

The chain combines TRBV6-5 with TRBJ1-2, with 7 bases aligning to TRBD1. V was pared by 5 bases and J by 2 bases, with 2 bases of the junction left unmatched. The CDR3 is 13 residues long. CDR1 and CDR2 (germline): MNHEY, SVGAGI. CDR3 sequence reads: CASSPGQNYGYTF. Written as DNA, the CDR3 is TGTGCCAGCAGTCCGGGACAGAACTATGGCTACACCTTC.

The V call is TRBV12-3 or TRBV12-4, the J call TRBJ1-5; possibly TRBD1 for D (5 bases). The CDR3 contains 13 residues. Trimming cost V 6 bases and J 4 bases, with 10 bases left between them. In DNA, the CDR3 is TGTGCCAGCAGCCAGACAGAAAATCAGCCCCAGCATTTT. It codes for CASSQTENQPQHF.

This clone was counted a single time. The V and J genes are TRBV28 and TRBJ1-2; 7 bases match TRBD1. CDR1 MDHEN and CDR2 SYDVKM come from the germline V gene. Trimming cost V 6 bases and J 2 bases; bases outside gene matches: 3. The CDR3 spans 13 residues. As DNA, the CDR3 is TGTGCCAGCAGATCGGGACAGAACTATGGCTACACCTTC. Protein sequence: CASRSGQNYGYTF.

This chain links TRBV13 with TRBJ1-4, with D maybe TRBD1 (6 bases). This CDR3 has 16 residues. V dropped 0 bases and J dropped 3 bases, with 11 bases sitting between them. Germline CDR1 is PRHDT and CDR2 is FYEKMQ (reference sequence). The CDR3 sequence: CASSLGGKGANEKLFF. The CDR3 nucleotides are TGTGCCAGCAGCTTAGGAGGAAAGGGGGCTAATGAAAAACTGTTTTTT.

This sequence joins TRBV29-1 and TRBJ1-2; D gene uncertain. The CDR3 loop spans 11 amino acids. Trimming removed 4 bases from V and 8 bases from J, with 11 bases in between. CDR1 is SQVTM, CDR2 ANQGSEA, per germline. The CDR3: CSVGHAPGYTF. The CDR3 DNA reads as TGCAGCGTTGGACACGCGCCCGGCTACACCTTC.

This clone was counted only a few times. The J gene is TRBJ1-2, the V gene TRBV6-6; no firm D call. Germline V gives CDR1 MNHNY, CDR2 SVGAGI (reference sequence). V lost 6 bases, J lost 8 bases, and 25 bases lay in between. There are 16 residues in the CDR3. In nucleotides, the CDR3 is TGTGCCAGCAGGGTGGCGGAATTCCGGGAGGAAAGGGGCTACACCTTC. Protein product: CASRVAEFREERGYTF.

CDR3: CASSHALGGETQYF. The CDR3 DNA follows: TGTGCCAGCAGCCACGCCCTGGGGGGAGAGACCCAGTACTTC. J is TRBJ2-5 and V is TRBV28; D may be TRBD2 (6 bases). V was trimmed by 6 bases and J by 4 bases, leaving 15 bases between them. The CDR3 has 14 amino acids. In germline, CDR1 is MDHEN, CDR2 SYDVKM.

This sequence joins TRBV2 and TRBJ1-5; 7 bases align to TRBD1. The J segment lost 3 bases and the V segment lost 6 bases, leaving 11 bases of the junction unmatched. Germline V gene sequence: CDR1 SNHLY, CDR2 FYNNEI. The CDR3 spans 16 residues. The CDR3 is CASSTRQGSTNQPQHF. For the CDR3, the DNA is TGTGCCAGCAGCACGAGACAGGGATCGACCAATCAGCCCCAGCATTTT.

The chain couples TRBV6-5 to TRBJ1-3, with D possibly matching TRBD1 (6 bases). Trimming took 0 bases from V and 6 from J, leaving 12 bases between them. The CDR3 is made up of 15 amino acids. Germline CDR1 and CDR2: MNHEY and SVGAGI. CDR3 DNA sequence: TGTGCCAGCAGTTACTCGGGGGGGCCCGAAAACACCATATATTTT. Its translation is CASSYSGGPENTIYF.

The chain recombines TRBV2 with TRBJ2-7; the D gene is possibly TRBD1 (6 bases). V dropped 7 bases and J dropped 7 bases, with 11 bases sitting between them. The CDR3 spans 11 residues. Germline assignment: CDR1 SNHLY and CDR2 FYNNEI. CDR3 region: CASTGAREQYF. CDR3 sequence (DNA): TGTGCCAGCACAGGGGCAAGGGAGCAGTACTTC.

The chain links TRBV6-4 to TRBJ2-3; 15 bases agree with TRBD2. The junction had 7 bases not matched to a gene; V was cut back by 7 bases and J by 2 bases. CDR3 size: 17 residues. The germline V gene encodes CDR1 MRHNA and CDR2 SNTAGT. This chain's CDR3 is CASTRTSGGDITDTQYF. DNA of the CDR3: TGTGCCAGCACCAGGACTAGCGGGGGGGACATCACAGATACGCAGTATTTT.

This clone was picked up one time. The genes are TRBV19 and TRBJ1-5, with 7 nucleotides matching TRBD1. Germline V gives CDR1 LNHDA, CDR2 SQIVND (reference sequence). The CDR3 is 16 residues long. V lost 3 bases, J lost 0 bases, and 5 bases stayed unmatched. Written as DNA, the CDR3 is TGTGCCAGTAGTATGGGACAGAGCTATAGCAATCAGCCCCAGCATTTT. Amino acids: CASSMGQSYSNQPQHF.